This paragraph covers one T cell receptor beta chain sequence. This clonotype appeared a single time. Its binding antigen is unknown. Qualities for individual bases were not recorded, and no much larger clone is one base off. A lone read gives weak evidence. Libraries were made using multiplex PCR. Sequencing took place on an Illumina HiSeq 4000. CDR3 regions were amplified by Arm-PCR with iRepertoire HTBI primers to construct TCR beta libraries. Before sequencing, the PCR products went through gel purification. The published analysis was carried out like this. Across samples, 60 to 70 TRBV and 13 to 15 TRBJ segments were identified and used for gene usage analysis of CDR3 amino acid clonotypes. COPE and FqMerger were used to merge filtered high-quality paired reads into contigs. BLAST was used to align contigs to the IMGT TRBV, TRBD and TRBJ reference genes, and CDR3 was defined following IMGT. Highly expanded clones were defined as clonotypes with a frequency above 0.1%. Shannon entropy served as the measure of repertoire diversity, while the Gini coefficient captured V-J evenness. A clonotype was considered public if more than one individual shared it. TCRdb reprocessing: public reads trimmed at Q25 with fastp, clones called with MiXCR, in-frame beta chains kept. Every entry covers one CDR3 protein and lists the most common genes and DNA from its rows. TCRdb's processing, not the authors' own work, is the source of the V and J calls. The sample contains 400,000 to 650,000 distinct CDR3 sequences, 15% to 20% of them found a single time. The ten largest clonotypes hold approximately 25% of the sample.

The time point label corresponds to: newly diagnosed GD, antithyroid drugs for less than 3 months. RNA was extracted from PBMCs in TRIzol for both TCR sequencing and RNA sequencing. The diagnosis of Graves' disease was made according to American Thyroid Association guidelines. Patients for the study were recruited at an endocrinology department in Xi'an, China. Each patient gave about 10 milliliters of peripheral blood, collected in an EDTA anticoagulant tube. PBMCs were isolated by Ficoll Paque Plus density gradient separation without further T cell sorting. An Agilent 2100 Bioanalyzer and agarose gel were used to check RNA quality, and a NanoDrop 2000 was used to measure RNA concentration. V is clipped by 8 bases and J by 4 bases, and the sequence between their germline boundaries is 14 bases long. The CDR3, from cysteine to phenylalanine, totals 14 residues. The kept DNA is CDR3 alone, 42 bases in frame from the first base. CDR1 is given as SNHLY and CDR2 as FYNNEI, both from the germline V gene.

This specimen belongs to a study of regulatory T cells in long-lasting Graves disease (dated by TCRdb to about 2021). Notes on the research overall: Antithyroid drugs had been taken for less than 3 months by newly diagnosed Graves' disease patients. Peripheral blood TCR sequencing and RNA sequencing compared persistent Graves' disease patients with newly diagnosed Graves' disease patients. The study took place in China and was registered as a clinical trial. TCR sequencing covered 13 persistent and around 20 newly diagnosed Graves' disease patients, around 35 samples in total. Study-level results and caveats: Persistent disease showed preferential use of TRBV28, TRBJ1-2 and TRBJ2-5, whereas newly diagnosed disease favored TRBV20-1 and TRBJ2-1. Compared with newly diagnosed patients, patients with persistent Graves' disease had lower TCR Shannon entropy and fewer highly expanded clones, which suggests clonal expansion. As a limitation, the authors acknowledged that the small sample size may reduce accuracy. More public clonotypes were shared among persistent patients (under 3,000) than among newly diagnosed patients (roughly 1,000). Sequencing and analysis were restricted to the TCR beta chain. Peripheral blood alone was examined, since thyroid tissue, which constituted the primary lesion, could not be accessed.

These data were also reused for a study on T cells in Graves' hyperthyroidism and ophthalmopathy. From that second study: Graves' hyperthyroidism was defined as stable when no progression to ophthalmopathy occurred over 18 months of follow-up. The hyperthyroidism patients were between 18 and 65 years old and newly diagnosed, with a disease duration of less than 2 months. Any patient with an uncontrolled infection, another autoimmune disease, pregnancy or lactation was excluded. Diagnoses relied on clinical symptoms, serum thyroxine and TRAb, thyroid ultrasound and orbital computed tomography. The TCR CDR3 was subjected to a first round of RT-PCR using the HTBI primer set and the Qiagen OneStep RT-PCR kit. Blood samples also contained most of the expanded thyroid clonotypes (frequency above 0.001), which suggests that blood repertoires may reflect thyroid immune responses. In cross-validation, a model built on a 13 V-J signature told ophthalmopathy apart from stable hyperthyroidism with 87.88% sensitivity and approximately 81% specificity, and in testing the same model reached 80%/75%. In validation, progression to ophthalmopathy was predicted by the model with 65% to 71% sensitivity and roughly 76% specificity, a median of roughly 6.4 months before onset. TCR V-J signatures able to tell the groups apart were searched for in a discovery cohort of 95 to 100 patients, of whom fewer than 45 had Graves' ophthalmopathy and 57 had stable Graves' hyperthyroidism. Whether ophthalmopathy could be predicted prospectively was tested in an independent validation cohort made up of 18 to 20 hyperthyroidism patients plus 17 patients who later progressed to ophthalmopathy. The 80 to 100 discovery patients were randomly divided into training and test sets at a 7:3 ratio. In over five Graves' hyperthyroidism patients, the study also compared T-cell repertoires from thyroid tissue with T-cell repertoires from blood. After blood sampling, hyperthyroidism patients were treated with methimazole at a starting dose of 30 mg daily, and ophthalmopathy patients were treated with high-dose intravenous methylprednisolone. A second multiplex PCR round built the libraries, followed by size selection and purification. Libraries were sequenced paired-end with 100 bp reads on an Illumina HiSeq2000. SOAPnuke was used to process the raw data, removing reads that contained adapters or uncalled bases, had a mean Phred below 15, or lacked an exact match to the constant primer or identifier. High-quality paired reads were merged using COPE v1.2.5, and each unique nucleotide sequence was defined as a clonotype. Clonotypes were aligned to IMGT TRBV, TRBD and TRBJ reference segments using MiTCR v1.1. Analysis was restricted to V-J combinations with a frequency above 0.0001, which covered about 99% of repertoires. The TCS score was defined as the ratio of F50 (clonal expansion) to E x V (chaos), calculated using BLOSUM62-based TCRdist between CDR3 peptides within each V-J. Welch's t-statistics and random forest reduced 500 to 550 V-J features to 10 to 15, which were used in a naive Bayes classifier (R e1071). No statistical method was used to set the sample size in advance, and investigators knew the group allocation. TCR Vbeta CDR3 sequencing of 120 to 150 peripheral blood samples (more than 40 ophthalmopathy, around 80 hyperthyroidism and approximately 17 progressor patients) is reported in the paper.

The sample in question was peripheral blood mononuclear cells (PBMCs), obtained at new diagnosis, from a patient treated with antithyroid drugs. This TCR was recovered from a middle-aged woman with Graves disease. Donor details come from another sample of the same person, matched by shared clones. The V gene is TRBV2 and the J gene is TRBJ2-2, and TRBD2 may be the D gene, going by 6 matching bases. The nucleotide sequence reads as follows: TGTGCCAGCGGTCGGGAGTCAATCACCGGGGAGCTGTTTTTT. Translated, this is CASGRESITGELFF.